The clone carrying this T cell receptor (beta chain) was counted a few times. The sample originates from a study of blood T cells in healthy people across ages. Germline V CDR1 and CDR2: SGHTA, FQGTGA. V trimming: 3 bases; J trimming: 4 bases; junction bases outside the gene matches: 7. The CDR3 sequence is 15 residues long. Combining a sample-barcoded 5' primer with a J-beta primer mix, a second PCR ran for roughly 7 to 11 cycles. TCRdb called the 5' RACE reads again in MiXCR, with one record for every CDR3 protein. The table has about 1.5 million distinct CDR3 sequences, roughly two fifths seen once; the top ten hold about 3.8%.

The TCR was taken from a woman under 30 in good health. V usage is TRBV7-3 and J usage is TRBJ2-5; 8 bases are shared with TRBD2. The sequencing sample was made of blood. CDR3 DNA sequence: TGTGCCAGCAGCTTGGGGACTAGAAACGGAGAGACCCAGTACTTC. Its translation: CASSLGTRNGETQYF.